The rows below give T cell receptor beta chains drawn from one sample of a study of beta chain features in type 1 diabetes. Data came from immunoSEQ multiplex PCR; TCRdb stores just in-frame clones and leaves some out. The repertoire holds around 19,000 clones, with about 53% as singletons. Specimen: stem cell memory CD4+ T cells from blood. These receptors originate from a man younger than 35 in good health. Both conserved end residues are part of each CDR3. The D gene is left open where the match is weak. Not every row has a clone size; where given, it reads once, few, many or a size class.

clone_size j_call d_call cdr3_length v_call cdr3_aa cdr3_nt
NA TRBJ2-7 NA 12 TRBV23-1 CASRRIPYEQYF TGCGCCAGCAGGAGGATACCCTACGAGCAGTACTTC
NA TRBJ2-5 TRBD1 16 TRBV11-1 CASSLVRDRGLETQYF TGTGCCAGCAGCTTAGTTCGGGACAGGGGGCTTGAGACCCAGTACTTC
NA TRBJ2-1 NA 16 TRBV5-1 CASSLFNGAHGNEQFF TGCGCCAGCAGCTTGTTTAATGGGGCGCATGGGAATGAGCAGTTCTTC
NA TRBJ2-3 NA 15 TRBV7-2 CASSLIAALGDTQYF TGTGCCAGCAGCTTAATAGCGGCCCTGGGGGATACGCAGTATTTT
NA TRBJ1-4 NA 16 TRBV4-3 CASSQWRGGDNEKLFF TGCGCCAGCAGCCAATGGAGGGGAGGGGATAATGAAAAACTGTTTTTT
few TRBJ2-5 NA 13 TRBV6-6 CASSYHRVETQYF TGTGCCAGCAGTTACCACAGGGTCGAGACCCAGTACTTC
NA TRBJ2-3 TRBD2 14 TRBV29-1 CSVEGGRAADTQYF TGCAGCGTTGAAGGCGGGAGAGCGGCAGATACGCAGTATTTT
few TRBJ1-1 TRBD1 15 TRBV7-9 CASSTRTGGNTEAFF TGTGCCAGCAGCACGCGGACAGGGGGAAACACTGAAGCTTTCTTT
few TRBJ1-5 NA 14 TRBV29-1 CSAGDSNSNQPQHF TGCAGCGCTGGGGACTCTAATAGCAATCAGCCCCAGCATTTT
NA TRBJ2-3 TRBD1 15 TRBV5-1 CASSLADRVTDTQYF TGCGCCAGCAGCTTGGCGGACAGGGTAACAGATACGCAGTATTTT
NA TRBJ1-1 TRBD1 15 TRBV19 CASTYRGKMDTEAFF TGTGCCAGTACCTACAGGGGTAAGATGGACACTGAAGCTTTCTTT
NA TRBJ2-5 NA 14 TRBV11-2 CASSRLGSQETQYF TGTGCCAGCAGCCGGCTAGGGAGCCAAGAGACCCAGTACTTC
NA TRBJ1-2 TRBD1 12 TRBV29-1 CSVERGLDGYTF TGCAGCGTTGAGAGGGGGCTGGATGGCTACACCTTC
NA TRBJ1-2 NA 13 TRBV30 CAWSVDQGIYYTF TGTGCCTGGAGTGTAGACCAGGGGATATACTACACCTTC
few TRBJ2-7 NA 14 TRBV5-4 CASSLGPTNYEQYF TGTGCCAGCAGCTTGGGGCCGACTAACTACGAGCAGTACTTC
once TRBJ2-1 NA 11 TRBV29-1 CSAHPHNEQFF TGCAGCGCACATCCCCACAATGAGCAGTTCTTC
NA TRBJ2-1 NA 15 TRBV11-2 CASSLDRGSVNEQFF TGTGCCAGCAGCTTAGATCGGGGTAGCGTAAATGAGCAGTTCTTC
NA TRBJ2-1 TRBD1 15 TRBV5-1 CASSLGQGSYNEQFF TGCGCCAGCAGCTTAGGACAGGGGTCGTACAATGAGCAGTTCTTC
NA TRBJ1-2 NA 16 TRBV6-5 CASSYSRTSLDNGYTF TGTGCCAGCAGTTACTCCCGTACATCGCTGGACAATGGCTACACCTTC
few TRBJ1-4 TRBD1 18 TRBV27 CASSNRQGAGRTNEKLFF TGTGCCAGCAGTAACCGACAGGGGGCTGGTAGGACTAATGAAAAACTGTTTTTT
few TRBJ1-1 TRBD1 14 TRBV6-5 CASRDRGMNTEAFF TGTGCCAGCAGGGACAGGGGTATGAACACTGAAGCTTTCTTT
NA TRBJ2-3 NA 17 TRBV21-1 CASSKDGSGGAADTQYF TGTGCCAGCAGCAAAGATGGTAGCGGGGGGGCCGCAGATACGCAGTATTTT
NA TRBJ2-1 TRBD2 17 TRBV7-9 CASSPGLAGPSYNEQFF TGTGCCAGCAGCCCGGGACTAGCGGGGCCCTCCTACAATGAGCAGTTCTTC
NA TRBJ1-4 NA 14 TRBV14 CASSRLALEEKLFF TGTGCCAGCAGCCGCCTCGCCTTAGAGGAAAAACTGTTTTTT
NA TRBJ1-2 NA 14 TRBV11-2 CASSLAPRGYGYTF TGTGCCAGCAGCTTAGCCCCCAGGGGCTATGGCTACACCTTC
few TRBJ2-7 TRBD1 15 TRBV5-1 CASSLEGQGAGEQYF TGCGCCAGCAGCTTGGAGGGACAGGGGGCCGGGGAGCAGTACTTC
NA TRBJ2-2 TRBD2 16 TRBV10-3 CAIRGLAGGNTGELFF TGTGCCATCAGGGGACTAGCGGGAGGAAACACCGGGGAGCTGTTTTTT
few TRBJ1-4 TRBD1 14 TRBV7-9 CASSLGQLNEKLFF TGTGCCAGCAGCTTGGGACAGCTAAATGAAAAACTGTTTTTT
NA TRBJ2-1 TRBD1 15 TRBV7-2 CASSPRQGIIYEQFF TGTGCCAGCAGTCCTCGACAGGGTATTATCTATGAGCAGTTCTTC
few TRBJ2-3 TRBD2 18 TRBV19 CASSIDLYSGRTTDTQYF TGTGCCAGTAGTATAGATCTCTATAGCGGGAGGACCACAGATACGCAGTATTTT
NA TRBJ1-5 TRBD1 15 TRBV10-3 CAISERDRGLQPQHF TGTGCCATCAGTGAGCGGGACAGGGGGCTTCAGCCCCAGCATTTT
NA TRBJ2-7 NA 14 TRBV9 CASSATVTVSEQYF TGTGCCAGCAGCGCGACAGTGACAGTCTCCGAGCAGTACTTC
NA TRBJ2-5 TRBD2 17 TRBV7-9 CASSKGMTSGREETQYF TGTGCCAGCAGCAAAGGGATGACTAGCGGGAGGGAAGAGACCCAGTACTTC
NA TRBJ2-1 TRBD2 18 TRBV28 CASRLNFGLAGGDNEQFF TGTGCCAGCAGACTTAACTTCGGACTAGCGGGGGGAGACAATGAGCAGTTCTTC
NA TRBJ2-5 NA 15 TRBV5-1 CASSLAQGNQETQYF TGCGCCAGCAGCTTGGCTCAGGGGAACCAAGAGACCCAGTACTTC
NA TRBJ1-4 NA 15 TRBV28 CASSFRTLGNEKLFF TGTGCCAGCAGTTTTCGGACTCTAGGGAATGAAAAACTGTTTTTT
NA TRBJ2-3 TRBD1 14 TRBV6-6 CASSSRQGPDTQYF TGTGCCAGCAGTTCGAGACAGGGCCCAGATACGCAGTATTTT
medium-sized TRBJ2-1 TRBD1 15 TRBV5-4 CASSAGTGAGNEQFF TGTGCCAGCAGCGCGGGGACAGGGGCAGGGAATGAGCAGTTCTTC
NA TRBJ1-5 NA 16 TRBV10-2 CASSEFSLGGNQPQHF TGCGCCAGCAGTGAGTTTTCACTTGGGGGGAATCAGCCCCAGCATTTT
few TRBJ2-7 NA 15 TRBV19 CASSIEAQPRREQYF TGTGCCAGTAGTATAGAAGCACAGCCACGCCGCGAGCAGTACTTC
few TRBJ1-1 NA 12 TRBV30 CAWSPREREAFF TGTGCCTGGAGCCCCAGGGAACGTGAAGCTTTCTTT
few TRBJ2-3 TRBD2 21 TRBV4-2 CASSQEPASGGTITYTDTQYF TGTGCCAGCAGCCAAGAACCAGCTAGCGGGGGGACGATAACTTACACAGATACGCAGTATTTT
medium-sized TRBJ2-1 NA 11 TRBV6-6 CASELYNEQFF TGTGCCAGCGAGCTGTACAATGAGCAGTTCTTC
once TRBJ2-1 NA 15 TRBV6-5 CASSQRHLIEDEQFF TGTGCCAGCAGTCAAAGACACCTTATAGAAGATGAGCAGTTCTTC
NA TRBJ1-5 TRBD1 14 TRBV5-6 CASSPGQGGIPQHF TGTGCCAGCAGCCCAGGACAGGGGGGGATTCCCCAGCATTTT
NA TRBJ2-2 NA 14 TRBV7-2 CASSLSRLAGELFF TGTGCCAGCAGCTTAAGCCGGTTGGCCGGGGAGCTGTTTTTT
NA TRBJ2-1 TRBD2 16 TRBV9 CASSALMASGYNEQFF TGTGCCAGCAGCGCCCTTATGGCTAGCGGATACAATGAGCAGTTCTTC
NA TRBJ1-5 NA 16 TRBV18 CASSPLGGNSNQPQHF TGTGCCAGCTCACCACTTGGGGGGAATAGCAATCAGCCCCAGCATTTT
NA TRBJ2-3 TRBD2 16 TRBV27 CASIGLAGGAPDTQYF TGTGCCAGCATTGGACTAGCGGGAGGTGCCCCAGATACGCAGTATTTT
few TRBJ1-5 TRBD1 14 TRBV30 CAWSVGTGNQPQHF TGTGCCTGGAGTGTAGGGACAGGGAATCAGCCCCAGCATTTT
NA TRBJ2-5 NA 13 TRBV11-3 CASSLSAEETQYF TGTGCCAGCAGCTTAAGCGCAGAAGAGACCCAGTACTTC
few TRBJ2-7 NA 14 TRBV11-1 CASSQDSSSYEQYF TGTGCCAGCAGCCAGGACTCCAGCTCCTACGAGCAGTACTTC
NA TRBJ1-4 NA 14 TRBV4-2 CASSQGQRNEKLFF TGTGCCAGCAGCCAAGGACAGCGAAATGAAAAACTGTTTTTT